This T cell receptor beta chain was recovered during a study of PD-L1 blockade in urothelial cancer. Study context: The patients first took atezolizumab in about 2014, receiving 1,200 mg intravenously every 3 weeks.

Study results and limitations: At 3 weeks on treatment, tumor-associated clones expanded more with durable benefit.

The V gene's germline CDR1 is LGHNA and CDR2 YNFKEQ. V lost 4 bases to trimming and J lost 3 bases, with 15 bases between them. CDR3 length equals 15 residues. Here immunoSEQ multiplex PCR was the method, and the copy in TCRdb shows in-frame clones only, minus some. The table lists approximately 100,000 clones, around 93% of them singletons. For this clone: Its antigen is unidentified.

The chain carries TRBV4-2 and TRBJ1-1, with D possibly matching TRBD1 (5 bases). The receptor was isolated from a woman older than 75 with urothelial cancer. The specimen was PBMCs, collected around atezolizumab (anti-PD-L1) treatment. The CDR3 region is CASSPQSGADTEAFF. Written as DNA, the CDR3 is TGTGCCAGCAGCCCCCAGTCTGGGGCGGACACTGAAGCTTTCTTT.